There are a few counts of the clone carrying this T cell receptor (beta chain). Its specificity is not known. The sample's time point: blood 2 weeks post-SBRT. Treatment described: 15 Gy SBRT to primary tumor, nephrectomy 4 weeks later. These data originate in a study of radiation and T cells in renal cell carcinoma. Whole-study findings and limits: Top tumor clonotypes rose in blood 2 weeks post-radiation, then contracted. No pretreatment tumor biopsies were available for baseline clonotypes.

The V gene lost 2 bases and the J gene lost 4 bases, with 6 bases spanning the gap. This CDR3 has 13 residues. Germline V gene data show CDR1 as SSHAT and CDR2 as FNYEAQ (reference sequence). Clones were sequenced by immunoSEQ multiplex PCR, and TCRdb holds only the in-frame ones, with some missing. The table includes some 72,000 clones, roughly 80% detected once. This TCR came from a man in his sixties with renal cell carcinoma. The specimen was blood, collected from a patient whose treatment included radiotherapy and nephrectomy. V is TRBV7-7 and J is TRBJ2-1, with D unclear. The DNA of the CDR3 is TGTGCCAGCAGCTTAACACAGTACAATGAGCAGTTCTTC. Translation: CASSLTQYNEQFF.